Below, one T cell receptor (beta chain) is given with its context. The V gene's germline CDR1 is ENHRY and CDR2 SYGVKD. CDR3 size: 15 residues. V lost 4 bases, J lost 3 bases, and 9 bases stayed unmatched. The source of the sample is a study of cytomegalovirus exposure and HLA in healthy donors. Primers: 60 Vbeta forward and 13 Jbeta reverse. Measured with immunoSEQ multiplex PCR; TCRdb has only the in-frame clones, and not every one. The sample shows 45,000 to 60,000 clones, about 70% of them seen only once. Sequencing input: PBMCs. The V gene is TRBV10-3, the J gene TRBJ2-7, with 7 bases matching TRBD1. This sequence was found in a man aged 30-40 years in good health and CMV-seronegative. The CDR3 nucleotides are TGTGCCATCAGTGCCGGACAGGTCCTACACTACGAGCAGTACTTC. It encodes CAISAGQVLHYEQYF.